This record concerns one TCR beta chain sequence. This entry is derived from a study of T cell changes during pregnancy in multiple sclerosis. The method was immunoSEQ multiplex PCR; TCRdb's version includes in-frame clones alone and lacks a portion of them. The sample lists around 69,000 clones; about 92% were seen once. Germline CDR1 MNHNS, CDR2 SASEGT. This CDR3 region has 13 residues. V lost 9 bases to trimming and J lost 1 base, with 13 bases between them. The origin of this receptor is a female donor with multiple sclerosis, enrolled in a pregnancy study. The chain employs TRBV6-1 and TRBJ2-7, with D tentatively TRBD1 (6 bases). The material was peripheral blood, obtained in the first trimester of pregnancy. CDR3 loop: CASGNRVSYEQYF. The CDR3 DNA is TGTGCCAGTGGAAACAGGGTATCCTACGAGCAGTACTTC.